This record covers a single T cell receptor beta chain. The sample comes from a study of blood T cell repertoires in COVID-19. TCRdb's table, derived via immunoSEQ multiplex PCR, lists solely in-frame clones and lacks some. The sample has approximately 67,000 clones, over 80% seen once. The sequence came from a man aged 45-65 years with active COVID-19. Sequencing used peripheral blood.

This CDR3 reads CSVGGYPSGNTIYF. The CDR3 coding sequence is TGCAGCGTCGGAGGGTACCCCTCTGGAAACACCATATATTTT. The gene calls are TRBV29-1 and TRBJ1-3; no reliable D call. Germline loops: CDR1 SQVTM, CDR2 ANQGSEA. The CDR3 covers 14 residues. V was clipped by 6 bases and J by 0 bases, with 12 bases between them.